Below are 27 T cell receptor beta chains sequenced from a single sample in a study of T cells after yellow fever vaccination. TCRdb re-derived calls from the 5' RACE reads in MiXCR, one entry per CDR3 protein. Of roughly 150,000 distinct CDR3 sequences in the sample, about 8% were seen once. This sample comprised CD4+ T cells sorted from PBMCs, obtained 5 days after the yellow fever booster vaccination. All receptors derive from a man aged 25 to 40 who received the YFV17D yellow fever vaccine.

This clonotype was observed many times. This chain connects TRBV5-1 to TRBJ2-3; TRBD2 matches 14 bases. The CDR3 is 15 amino acids. V trimming: 7 bases; J trimming: 2 bases; junction bases outside the gene matches: 3. Looked up from germline, CDR1 is SGHRS and CDR2 is YFSETQ. CDR3 loop: CASRLAGGDTDTQYF. Written as DNA, the CDR3 is TGCGCCAGCCGACTAGCGGGAGGGGACACAGATACGCAGTATTTT.

The V call is TRBV18, the J call TRBJ1-5; D call uncertain. The ends were cut back, 5 bases at V and 2 bases at J, with 16 bases in the middle. In germline, CDR1 is KGHSH, CDR2 LQKENI. The CDR3 runs to 16 residues. The CDR3 nucleotides are TGTGCCAGCTCAACGACCCAGCCCGGAGGCAATCAGCCCCAGCATTTT. This sequence encodes CASSTTQPGGNQPQHF.

This clonotype has ten or more counts. The conserved closing phenylalanine or tryptophan is absent in this CDR3, likely reflecting a read error. The DNA is left out, because the CDR3 cannot be placed on it with certainty; the CDR3 is given as TCRdb lists it. This chain uses TRBV29-1 with TRBJ1-1; the D call of TRBD1 is as the table states it, not checked on the DNA. The CDR3 is made up of 10 amino acids, end residues included. The germline gives CDR1 SQVTM, CDR2 ANQGSEA. The CDR3 protein is CSVRDRVPFL.

This clonotype was seen many times. The chain couples TRBV20-1 to TRBJ2-3; D not resolved. Deletions cut 3 bases from V and 5 bases from J, with 15 bases between. The CDR3 totals 14 residues. Germline CDR1 is DFQATT and CDR2 is SNEGSKA (reference sequence). In DNA form, the CDR3 reads TGCAGTGCTAGGAATGACGGAGAAGGAGATACGCAGTATTTT. As protein: CSARNDGEGDTQYF.

This chain links TRBV10-3 with TRBJ1-6; 9 bases align to TRBD1. CDR3 length: 16 residues. Per germline, CDR1 ENHRY and CDR2 SYGVKD. J was trimmed by 10 bases and V by 0 bases; bases with no gene match: 7. Here the CDR3 reads CAISESSTGGESPLHF. The DNA of the CDR3 is TGTGCCATCAGTGAGTCTTCGACAGGGGGGGAGTCACCCCTCCACTTT.

This clonotype came up many times. The J gene is TRBJ1-1, the V gene TRBV7-2; D is unresolved. This CDR3 has 12 amino acids. Trimming left V 5 bases short and J 10 bases short, with 14 bases between. Germline V gene sequence: CDR1 SGHTA, CDR2 FQGNSA. DNA of the CDR3: TGTGCCAGCAGCGCGAAACAGCGGGGAGCTTTCTTT. It specifies CASSAKQRGAFF.

This clonotype has more than one count but fewer than ten. The junction departs from germline at one end; a sequencing error may be responsible. V is TRBV4-3 and J is TRBJ2-7; 7 bases are shared with TRBD2. CDR3 length: 16 amino acids. CDR1 and CDR2 from the germline V gene are LGHNA and YSLEER. CDR3 sequence (DNA): TGCGCCAGCAGCCAAGATCGCGGGAGCGGCTCCAACGAGCAGTACTTC. Amino acid sequence: CASSQDRGSGSNEQYF.

This clonotype was seen at least ten times. V usage is TRBV10-3 and J usage is TRBJ2-5; D not certain. Per the germline V gene, CDR1 is ENHRY and CDR2 is SYGVKD. The CDR3 sequence is 16 residues long. The V and J ends lost 0 bases and 0 bases respectively, with 11 bases between them. The CDR3 DNA reads as TGTGCCATCAGTGAGTCGATAGGACGGCACCAAGAGACCCAGTACTTC. It is translated as CAISESIGRHQETQYF.

This clonotype was counted many times. The genes are TRBV3-1 and TRBJ1-1; D is perhaps TRBD1 (6 bases). This CDR3 is built from 14 residues. Germline assignment: CDR1 LGHDT and CDR2 YNNKEL (reference sequence). Trimming shortened V by 5 bases and J by 1 base, and 11 bases separated the two germline ends. DNA for the CDR3: TGTGCCAGCAGCGCGCGGGACAAGAACACTGAAGCTTTCTTT. Amino acid sequence: CASSARDKNTEAFF.

This clonotype was seen many times. In nucleotides, the CDR3 is TGCGCCAGCAGCTTGGGACAGGGAATGTCACCCCTCCACTTT. As protein: CASSLGQGMSPLHF. The chain has TRBV5-1 and TRBJ1-6; 7 bases match TRBD1. From germline, CDR1 is SGHRS and CDR2 YFSETQ. V shed 0 bases, J shed 10 bases, and the junction held 4 bases outside the gene matches. The CDR3 runs 14 residues. Together with reference TRBV5-1 and TRBJ1-6, the CDR3 gives the full variable domain: KAGVTQTPRYLIKTRGQQVTLSCSPISGHRSVSWYQQTPGQGLQFLFEYFSETQRNKGNFPGRFSGRQFSNSRSEMNVSTLELGDSALYLCASSLGQGMSPLHFGNGTRLTVT.

This clonotype was counted ten times or more. This chain joins TRBV5-1 and TRBJ2-1, with 8 bases identical to TRBD2. Per the germline V gene, CDR1 is SGHRS and CDR2 is YFSETQ. The CDR3 length is 16 residues. With V trimmed by 2 bases and J by 3 bases, 7 bases remained unmatched. CDR3 loop: CASSLSLAGIYNEQFF. CDR3 nucleotides: TGCGCCAGCAGCTTAAGCTTAGCGGGAATCTACAATGAGCAGTTCTTC.

Many counts were recorded for this clonotype. V and J are TRBV29-1 and TRBJ2-7; TRBD1 matches at 9 bases. The CDR3 consists of 13 residues. The ends lost 7 bases at V and 4 bases at J; junction bases unmatched: 8. The V gene's germline CDR1 is SQVTM and CDR2 ANQGSEA. CDR3 region: CSAVPGQGYEQYF. The CDR3 DNA is TGCAGCGCAGTACCGGGACAGGGTTACGAGCAGTACTTC.

This clonotype was observed many times. J is TRBJ2-7 and V is TRBV25-1; D gene uncertain. The CDR3 covers 11 residues. The germline V gene has CDR1 MGHDK and CDR2 SYGVNS. The V gene lost 2 bases and the J gene lost 6 bases, with 5 bases spanning the gap. CDR3 region: CASSEVGEQYF. In DNA, the CDR3 is TGTGCCAGCAGTGAAGTCGGCGAGCAGTACTTC.

This clonotype was detected many times. The chain has TRBV29-1 and TRBJ2-7, with D perhaps matching TRBD2 (6 bases). The CDR3 runs to 13 residues. Germline V CDR1 and CDR2: SQVTM, ANQGSEA. V was pared by 6 bases and J by 6 bases, with 18 bases between. The chain's CDR3 is CSVATLLAPEQYF. CDR3 sequence (DNA): TGCAGCGTCGCCACTCTACTAGCTCCCGAGCAGTACTTC.

This clonotype was found many times. The rearrangement uses TRBV3-1 and TRBJ2-7; 7 bases fit TRBD2. This CDR3 region has 14 residues. V dropped 4 bases and J dropped 3; count of bases not matched to a gene: 6. Germline V gene data show CDR1 as LGHDT and CDR2 as YNNKEL (reference sequence). The CDR3 is CASSLGAGSYEQYF. The CDR3 DNA reads as TGTGCCAGCAGCCTTGGAGCGGGAAGCTACGAGCAGTACTTC.

This clonotype was picked up many times. The chain employs TRBV3-1 and TRBJ2-2; D might be TRBD2 (5 bases). CDR1 is LGHDT, CDR2 YNNKEL, per germline (reference sequence). Trimming stripped 3 bases from V and 4 bases from J, with 9 bases between. This CDR3 contains 14 residues. Here the CDR3 reads CASSHEGITGELFF. For the CDR3, the DNA is TGTGCCAGCAGCCATGAGGGTATCACCGGGGAGCTGTTTTTT.

This clonotype was seen many times. The chain couples TRBV19 to TRBJ2-1; the D call may be TRBD1 or TRBD2 (6 bases each). CDR1 is LNHDA and CDR2 is SQIVND in the germline V gene (reference sequence). The CDR3 consists of 15 residues. V was cut by 4 bases and J by 0 bases, with 10 bases left in between. CDR3 in amino acids: CASSRGASSYNEQFF. CDR3 in DNA: TGTGCCAGTAGTAGGGGGGCTAGCTCCTACAATGAGCAGTTCTTC. Drawing the rest from reference TRBV19 and TRBJ2-1, the complete variable domain is DGGITQSPKYLFRKEGQNVTLSCEQNLNHDAMYWYRQDPGQGLRLIYYSQIVNDFQKGDIAEGYSVSREKKESFPLTVTSAQKNPTAFYLCASSRGASSYNEQFFGPGTRLTVL.

This clonotype was seen repeatedly, ten times or more. The chain has TRBV20-1 and TRBJ2-7, with 8 bases that match TRBD2. CDR1 is DFQATT, CDR2 SNEGSKA, per germline (reference sequence). This CDR3 comprises 16 residues. Trimming took 0 bases from V and 2 from J; bases not matched to a gene: 9. CDR3: CSARDSNSGMAYEQYF. The CDR3 DNA is TGCAGTGCTAGAGATAGTAATAGCGGGATGGCCTACGAGCAGTACTTC.

This clonotype was counted ten times or more. The J gene is TRBJ1-1, the V gene TRBV6-4; unclear D gene. V was clipped by 6 bases and J by 1 base, with 9 bases between them. The germline V gene has CDR1 MRHNA and CDR2 SNTAGT. The CDR3 loop spans 13 amino acids. CDR3 region: CASSALGNTEAFF. CDR3 nucleotide sequence: TGTGCCAGCAGCGCCTTAGGGAACACTGAAGCTTTCTTT.

This clonotype was counted between two and nine times. The rearrangement links TRBV30 to TRBJ2-1, with D perhaps matching TRBD1 (6 bases). From germline, CDR1 is GTSNPN and CDR2 SVGIG (reference sequence). V lost 4 bases to trimming and J lost 7 bases, with 29 bases between them. The length of the CDR3 is 18 residues. CDR3 DNA sequence: TGTGCCTGGAAAAAGGACGGTAATGGCAGGGGATCTTGGAATGAGCAGTTCTTC. Translating gives CAWKKDGNGRGSWNEQFF.

This clonotype was observed many times. The gene calls are TRBV30 and TRBJ2-2, with 8 nucleotides matching TRBD1. Trimming at V came to 3 bases and at J to 7 bases, leaving 7 bases not matched to a gene. The germline gives CDR1 GTSNPN, CDR2 SVGIG (reference sequence). The length of the CDR3 is 14 residues. The CDR3 DNA reads as TGTGCCTGGAGCGTTACAGGGGGTGGCGGGGAGCTGTTTTTT. Its protein is CAWSVTGGGGELFF. Full variable domain (rest looked up from reference TRBV30 and TRBJ2-2): SQTIHQWPATLVQPVGSPLSLECTVEGTSNPNLYWYRQAAGRGLQLLFYSVGIGQISSEVPQNLSASRPQDRQFILSSKKLLLSDSGFYLCAWSVTGGGGELFFGEGSRLTVL.

This clonotype was counted only a few times. The chain couples TRBV18 to TRBJ2-1, with D maybe TRBD2 (7 bases). This CDR3 has 12 residues. V gave up 0 bases and J gave up 12 bases, with 9 bases separating them. Looked up from germline, CDR1 is KGHSH and CDR2 is LQKENI. The CDR3: CASSPPRGGQFF. CDR3 nucleotide sequence: TGTGCCAGCTCACCACCGAGGGGGGGGCAGTTCTTC.

In the case of this clonotype: A read error may explain this, as a much larger clone is one base away. V gene TRBV19 combines with J gene TRBJ2-2; D is ambiguous. V lost 10 bases, J lost 0 bases, and 15 bases lay in between. The CDR3 is 15 amino acids. Germline assignment: CDR1 LNHDA and CDR2 SQIVND (reference sequence). The CDR3 loop is CATSPSGSNTGELFF. In DNA, the CDR3 is TGTGCCACCTCTCCGTCGGGTTCGAACACCGGGGAGCTGTTTTTT.

This clonotype has ten or more counts. DNA of the CDR3: TGTGCCAGCAGTGCCGGGAAGAGTGAGCAGTTCTTC. Its translation: CASSAGKSEQFF. The chain is built from TRBV2 and TRBJ2-1, with D maybe TRBD2 (5 bases). The V end was cut by 4 bases, the J end by 9 bases, with 10 bases between. This CDR3 region has 12 residues. Germline assignment: CDR1 SNHLY and CDR2 FYNNEI.

Ten or more counts support this clonotype. V is TRBV19 and J is TRBJ2-6; 7 nucleotides match TRBD2. V trimming: 6 bases; J trimming: 2 bases; junction bases outside the gene matches: 7. In germline, CDR1 is LNHDA, CDR2 SQIVND (reference sequence). The CDR3 covers 16 residues. The CDR3 sequence is CASRAGDQAGANVLTF. CDR3 coding DNA: TGTGCCAGTAGGGCGGGGGATCAGGCTGGGGCCAACGTCCTGACTTTC.

In regard to this clonotype: Since a much larger clone is just one base distant, this may be a read error. The CDR3 here is CASGLATKEASNTDTQYF. CDR3 bases: TGTGCTAGTGGTTTGGCCACAAAGGAAGCGTCCAACACAGATACGCAGTATTTT. The V call is TRBV12-5, the J call TRBJ2-3; D is ambiguous. Germline V gene data show CDR1 as LGHNT and CDR2 as FRNRAP. V lost 1 base and J lost 2, with 19 bases in between. This CDR3 has 18 residues.

This clonotype was found many times. The chain carries TRBV7-2 and TRBJ2-3; D remains unclear. V lost 4 bases to trimming and J lost 6 bases, with 8 bases between them. Germline values: CDR1 SGHTA, CDR2 FQGNSA. The CDR3 is 12 residues long. CDR3 bases: TGTGCCAGCAGCTCCCTTGGGGATACGCAGTATTTT. Encoded protein: CASSSLGDTQYF.